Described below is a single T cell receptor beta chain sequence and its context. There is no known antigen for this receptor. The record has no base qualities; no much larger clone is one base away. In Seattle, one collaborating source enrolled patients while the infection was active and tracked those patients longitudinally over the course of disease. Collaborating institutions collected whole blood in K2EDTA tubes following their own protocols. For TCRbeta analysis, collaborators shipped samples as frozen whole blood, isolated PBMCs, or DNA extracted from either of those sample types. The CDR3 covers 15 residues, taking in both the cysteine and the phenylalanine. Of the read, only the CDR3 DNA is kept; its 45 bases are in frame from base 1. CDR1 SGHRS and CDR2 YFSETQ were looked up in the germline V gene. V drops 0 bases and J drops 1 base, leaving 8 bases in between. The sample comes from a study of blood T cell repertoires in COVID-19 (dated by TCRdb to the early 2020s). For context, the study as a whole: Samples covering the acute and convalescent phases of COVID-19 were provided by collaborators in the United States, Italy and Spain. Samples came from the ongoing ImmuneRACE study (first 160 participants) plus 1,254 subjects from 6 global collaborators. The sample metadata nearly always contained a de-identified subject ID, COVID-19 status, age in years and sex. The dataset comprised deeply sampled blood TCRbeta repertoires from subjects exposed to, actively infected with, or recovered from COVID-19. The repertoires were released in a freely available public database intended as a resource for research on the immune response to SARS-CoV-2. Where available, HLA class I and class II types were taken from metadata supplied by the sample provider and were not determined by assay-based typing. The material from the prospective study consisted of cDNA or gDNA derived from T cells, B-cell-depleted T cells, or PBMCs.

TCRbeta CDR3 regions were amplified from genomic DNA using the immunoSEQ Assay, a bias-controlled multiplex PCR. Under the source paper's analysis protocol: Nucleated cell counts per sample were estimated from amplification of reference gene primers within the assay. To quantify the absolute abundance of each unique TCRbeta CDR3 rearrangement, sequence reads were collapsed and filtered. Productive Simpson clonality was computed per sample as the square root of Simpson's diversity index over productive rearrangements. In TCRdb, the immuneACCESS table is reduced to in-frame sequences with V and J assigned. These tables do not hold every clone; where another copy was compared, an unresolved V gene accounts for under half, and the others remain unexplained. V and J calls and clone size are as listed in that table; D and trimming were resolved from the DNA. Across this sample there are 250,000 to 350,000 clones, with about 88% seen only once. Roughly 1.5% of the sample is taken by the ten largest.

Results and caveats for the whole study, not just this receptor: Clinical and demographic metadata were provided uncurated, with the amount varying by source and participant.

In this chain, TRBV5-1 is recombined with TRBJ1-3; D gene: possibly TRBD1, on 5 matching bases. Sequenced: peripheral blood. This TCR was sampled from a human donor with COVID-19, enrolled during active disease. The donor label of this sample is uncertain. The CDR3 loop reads CASSLEGTSGNTIYF. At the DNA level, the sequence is TGCGCCAGCAGCTTGGAAGGGACTTCTGGAAACACCATATATTTT.